A selection of T cell receptor beta chains follows, all from one sample in a study of T cell responses to AZD1222 COVID-19 vaccine. The data were produced by immunoSEQ multiplex PCR, yet TCRdb's version contains in-frame clones alone and is incomplete. This sample's table reports over 140,000 clones. The sample was peripheral blood. The receptors originated from an adult in good health. CDR3s include the opening cysteine and the closing phenylalanine or tryptophan. Fields, in order: V gene, J gene, D gene, CDR3 DNA, CDR3 protein. D genes are given only for firm matches.

TRBV12-3/TRBV12-4	TRBJ2-1	TRBD2	TGTGCCAGCAGTTTGGGGACTAACAATGAGCAGTTCTTC	CASSLGTNNEQFF
TRBV11-2	TRBJ2-2	TRBD1	TGTGCCAGCAGCACAAGACAGGGGTATTCAACCGGGGAGCTGTTTTTT	CASSTRQGYSTGELFF
TRBV14	TRBJ1-6	-	TGTGCCAGCAGCCAAACAGGGATTTCACCCCTCCACTTT	CASSQTGISPLHF
TRBV27	TRBJ1-2	TRBD1	TGTGCCAGCAGTTTCGGACAGGATCCTAACTATGGCTACACCTTC	CASSFGQDPNYGYTF
TRBV5-1	TRBJ2-3	-	TGCGCCAGCAGCTTATCAACAGATACGCAGTATTTT	CASSLSTDTQYF
TRBV6-5	TRBJ1-4	-	TGTGCCAGCAGTTACTCTCAGGGCCTAACTAATGAAAAACTGTTTTTT	CASSYSQGLTNEKLFF
TRBV30	TRBJ2-7	TRBD2	TGTGCCTGGAGCCGAGGACTAGGGACCTCCGAGCAGTACTTC	CAWSRGLGTSEQYF
TRBV6-5	TRBJ1-5	-	TGTGCCAGCTGCTTGCAGGGAAATCAGCCCCAGCATTTT	CASCLQGNQPQHF
TRBV2	TRBJ1-1	TRBD1	TGTGCCAGGAAAACAGGGGACCCTGAAGCTTTCTTT	CARKTGDPEAFF
TRBV11-3	TRBJ2-3	TRBD2	TGTGCCAGCAGCTTAGATGATCGGGGGGTTGGGGCAGATACGCAGTATTTT	CASSLDDRGVGADTQYF
TRBV18	TRBJ1-3	-	TGTGCCAGCTCACCTGGTGGGAGCGGAAACACCATATATTTT	CASSPGGSGNTIYF
TRBV7-9	TRBJ1-4	-	TGTGCCAGCAGCTCAGGGAGGGACAACCGTGGGACTAATGAAAAACTGTTTTTT	CASSSGRDNRGTNEKLFF
TRBV3-1/TRBV3-2	TRBJ1-2	TRBD1	TGTGCCAGCAGCCAAGGACAGGGCTCCTATGGCTACACCTTC	CASSQGQGSYGYTF
TRBV24-1	TRBJ1-2	TRBD1	TGTGCCACCACTCAGGGGGCTGGTGACTATGGCTACACCTTC	CATTQGAGDYGYTF
TRBV19	TRBJ1-1	TRBD1	TGTGCCAGTAGTTCGACCGGGACAGGGAACACTGAAGCTTTCTTT	CASSSTGTGNTEAFF
TRBV7-2	TRBJ2-3	-	TGTGCCAGCAGCTCGGACGGAGGAGGCACAGATACGCAGTATTTT	CASSSDGGGTDTQYF
TRBV11-1	TRBJ1-1	TRBD1	TGTGCCAGCAGCCAGGGGGCAATGAACACTGAAGCTTTCTTT	CASSQGAMNTEAFF
TRBV3-1/TRBV3-2	TRBJ1-4	-	TGTGCCAGCAGCCAAGGTGCTAATGAAAAACTGTTTTTT	CASSQGANEKLFF
TRBV28	TRBJ1-4	TRBD1	TGTGCCGGAGCCTCACAGGGGACTAATGAAAAACTGTTTTTT	CAGASQGTNEKLFF
TRBV5-8	TRBJ1-4	-	TGTGCCAGCACTAAGAGGGGAGCCGGGGATGAAAAACTGTTTTTT	CASTKRGAGDEKLFF
TRBV9	TRBJ1-6	-	TGTGCCAGCAGCCCCCGGGGGGTTGAGAATTCACCCCTCCACTTT	CASSPRGVENSPLHF
TRBV5-4	TRBJ2-2	-	TGTGCCAGCAGCCCGGGTGGTAGAACCCCAACCGGGGAGCTGTTTTTT	CASSPGGRTPTGELFF
TRBV6-2/TRBV6-3	TRBJ1-1	-	TGTGCCAGCAGTTACTCGCTAGACAGGTTGAACACTGAAGCTTTCTTT	CASSYSLDRLNTEAFF
TRBV28	TRBJ1-5	-	TGTGCCAGCACCACGGACGGGAATAGCAATCAGCCCCAGCATTTT	CASTTDGNSNQPQHF
TRBV5-1	TRBJ2-1	TRBD1	TGCGCCAGCAGCCTAAACCCGGGACAGGGGGCTGAGCAGTTCTTC	CASSLNPGQGAEQFF
TRBV9	TRBJ1-5	-	TGTGCCAGCAGCGTCCCGACAGGATTGAATCAGCCCCAGCATTTT	CASSVPTGLNQPQHF
TRBV9	TRBJ2-3	TRBD1	TGTGCCAGCAGCGTAGGTGAGGGGGCCCCCCGAAGGCTCACAGATACGCAGTATTTT	CASSVGEGAPRRLTDTQYF
TRBV6-2/TRBV6-3	TRBJ1-1	-	TGTGCCAGCAGTCAGGACAGAAGAACTGAAGCTTTCTTT	CASSQDRRTEAFF
TRBV6-4	TRBJ1-1	-	TGTGCCAGCAGGAACAGTGGGGGCACTGAAGCTTTCTTT	CASRNSGGTEAFF
TRBV10-3	TRBJ1-4	-	TGTGCCATCAGTGCGGTAACGGGGAATAGTGAAAAACTGTTTTTT	CAISAVTGNSEKLFF
TRBV18	TRBJ1-3	-	TGTGCCAGCTCACCACAGGAATCAGCCTCTGGAAACACCATATATTTT	CASSPQESASGNTIYF
TRBV3-1/TRBV3-2	TRBJ1-2	-	TGTGCCAGCAGAGGGGGAGGGCTTGGCTACACCTTC	CASRGGGLGYTF
TRBV4-1	TRBJ1-1	TRBD1	TGCGCCAGCACCTCCACCGGGACAGTGAACACTGAAGCTTTCTTT	CASTSTGTVNTEAFF
TRBV27	TRBJ1-4	TRBD1	TGTGCCAGCAGTTTGAGACAGGGGGCTGAAAAACTGTTTTTT	CASSLRQGAEKLFF
TRBV12-3/TRBV12-4	TRBJ1-1	-	TGTGCCAGCAGTTTCTACAGCCTAGGAGAAGCTTTCTTT	CASSFYSLGEAFF
TRBV7-9	TRBJ2-2	-	TGTGCCAGCAGCTTAAGAGGACTAAGGAACACCGGGGAGCTGTTTTTT	CASSLRGLRNTGELFF
TRBV6-5	TRBJ1-3	-	TGTGCCAGCACTCGACGGGGGTCGGGAAACACCATATATTTT	CASTRRGSGNTIYF
TRBV6-2/TRBV6-3	TRBJ1-5	-	TGTGCCAGCAGTTATGCCGCCGGGCCGAATCAGCCCCAGCATTTT	CASSYAAGPNQPQHF
TRBV6-6	TRBJ1-2	-	TGTGCCAGCAGTCCCCAGGACACCTATGGCTACACCTTC	CASSPQDTYGYTF
TRBV7-2	TRBJ1-2	TRBD1	TGTGCCAGCAGCTTATTCATCGAGGGGGCGCAGGTCTATGGCTACACCTTC	CASSLFIEGAQVYGYTF
TRBV7-8	TRBJ2-5	TRBD1	TGTGCCAGCAGCTTAGGGGGGACAGGGGACGAGACCCAGTACTTC	CASSLGGTGDETQYF
TRBV14	TRBJ2-7	-	TGTGCCAGCAGCCAAGGAGGGGGTCCCTACGAGCAGTACTTC	CASSQGGGPYEQYF
TRBV7-8	TRBJ1-2	TRBD1	TGTGCCAGCAGCTTAGAGGGGGCGAGGGTTTACTATGGCTACACCTTC	CASSLEGARVYYGYTF
TRBV3-1/TRBV3-2	TRBJ1-2	-	TGTGCCAGCAGCCAAGAGATTTCCCTCTATGGCTACACCTTC	CASSQEISLYGYTF
TRBV5-6	TRBJ1-2	-	TGTGCCAGCAGCATGGGACCGCCGACTAACTATGGCTACACCTTC	CASSMGPPTNYGYTF
TRBV2	TRBJ1-2	-	TGTGCCAGCAGTGAAAGAACACTCCGGGGCTACACCTTC	CASSERTLRGYTF
TRBV24-1	TRBJ2-3	TRBD1	TGTGCCACCAGTGATTCTGGGACAGGACTCACAGATACGCAGTATTTT	CATSDSGTGLTDTQYF
TRBV6-2/TRBV6-3	TRBJ1-4	TRBD1	TGTGCCAGCAGCCTCGGACAGGGCGCAACTAATGAAAAACTGTTTTTT	CASSLGQGATNEKLFF
TRBV2	TRBJ1-1	-	TGTGCCAGCAGTGACGGGGGGGGAGTGGACACTGAAGCTTTCTTT	CASSDGGGVDTEAFF
TRBV25-1	TRBJ2-6	-	TGTGCCAGCAGCTTATCTGGGGCCAACGTCCTGACTTTC	CASSLSGANVLTF
TRBV30	TRBJ2-2	-	TGTGCCTGGAAGGGGTCGTGGACTAACACCGGGGAGCTGTTTTTT	CAWKGSWTNTGELFF
TRBV7-3	TRBJ2-2	TRBD1	TGTGCCAGCAGCCACACAGGGGGCGCCGGCACCGGGGAGCTGTTTTTT	CASSHTGGAGTGELFF
TRBV15	TRBJ2-3	-	TGTGCCACCAGCAGAGAAAAGCGGCAGGGGATAGATACGCAGTATTTT	CATSREKRQGIDTQYF
TRBV30	TRBJ1-1	TRBD1	TGTGCCTGGAGTGGACAGGGCGGTGAAGCTTTCTTT	CAWSGQGGEAFF